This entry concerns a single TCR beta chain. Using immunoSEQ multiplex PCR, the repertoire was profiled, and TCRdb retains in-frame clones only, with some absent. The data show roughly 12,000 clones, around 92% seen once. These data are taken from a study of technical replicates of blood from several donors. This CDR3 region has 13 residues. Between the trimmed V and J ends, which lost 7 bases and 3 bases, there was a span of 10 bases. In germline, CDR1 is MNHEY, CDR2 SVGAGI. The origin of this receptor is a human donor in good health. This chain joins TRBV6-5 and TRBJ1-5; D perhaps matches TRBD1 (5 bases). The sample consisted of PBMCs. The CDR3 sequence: CASMAGINQPQHF. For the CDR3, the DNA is TGTGCCAGCATGGCAGGGATCAATCAGCCCCAGCATTTT.